The sample holds a few counts of the clone carrying this TCR beta chain. This sample was taken from a study of regulatory T cells in long-lasting Graves disease. Arm-PCR of CDR3 regions with iRepertoire HTBI primers generated TCR beta libraries. TCRdb re-derived calls from the multiplex PCR reads in MiXCR, one entry per CDR3 protein. Of 450,000 to 600,000 distinct CDR3 sequences listed, roughly 12% are singletons. Indicated time point: newly diagnosed GD, antithyroid drugs for less than 3 months. Extracted RNA from PBMCs served as the source of the TCR library. This CDR3 is 16 amino acids long. Germline CDR1 reads SGHDN; CDR2 reads FVKESK. V was cut by 0 bases and J by 6 bases, with 14 bases left in between. This same sample was also taken into another study, of T cells in Graves' hyperthyroidism and ophthalmopathy. As that report states: Most thyroid-expanded clonotypes above 0.001 were also found in blood.

The starting material was peripheral blood mononuclear cells (PBMCs), obtained at new diagnosis, from a patient treated with antithyroid drugs. This clonotype was sampled from a young man with Graves disease. This chain uses TRBV14 with TRBJ2-2; the D is unclear. This chain's CDR3 is CASSQEPLGPAGELFF. DNA of the CDR3: TGTGCCAGCAGCCAAGAACCTCTAGGACCCGCCGGGGAGCTGTTTTTT.